This T cell receptor beta chain derives from a study of blood T cell repertoires in COVID-19. From germline, CDR1 is LGHNA and CDR2 YNFKEQ. The CDR3 has 12 amino acids. Clones were sequenced by immunoSEQ multiplex PCR, and TCRdb holds only the in-frame ones, with some missing. In the table there are a few hundred thousand clones, about 85% of which are singletons. Sequencing was carried out using peripheral blood. The source is a woman aged 18-30 years with acute or convalescent COVID-19. This rearrangement joins TRBV4-2 to TRBJ1-2, with D unclear. DNA for the CDR3: TGTGCGGCAGGCCAGACTAACTATGGCTACACCTTC. It encodes CAAGQTNYGYTF.